Sequencing of this T cell receptor beta chain was carried out in a study of blood T cell repertoires in COVID-19 (dated by TCRdb to 2018 to 2020). Study-level background: Collaborator samples came from the United States, Italy and Spain and covered acute and convalescent phases of COVID-19. The repertoires were released in a freely available public database meant as a resource for research on the immune response to SARS-CoV-2. Sample metadata almost always included a de-identified subject ID, COVID-19 status, age in years and sex. Samples came from the ongoing ImmuneRACE study (first 160 participants) plus 1,254 subjects from 6 global collaborators. The material from the prospective study consisted of cDNA or gDNA derived from T cells, B-cell-depleted T cells, or PBMCs. HLA class I and class II types, where available, came from metadata supplied by the sample provider rather than from assay-based typing. The dataset comprised deeply sampled blood TCRbeta repertoires from subjects exposed to, actively infected with, or recovered from COVID-19.

The investigation overall reported the following: Clinical and demographic metadata were provided uncurated, with the amount varying by source and participant.

TCRbeta CDR3 regions were amplified from genomic DNA by means of the immunoSEQ Assay, a bias-controlled multiplex PCR. Per the authors' processing: Within the assay, amplification of reference gene primers was used to estimate how many nucleated cells each sample contained. To quantify the absolute abundance of each unique TCRbeta CDR3 rearrangement, sequence reads were collapsed and filtered. For each sample, productive Simpson clonality was calculated as the square root of Simpson's diversity index across productive rearrangements. The clones in this table, taken by TCRdb from immuneACCESS, are in-frame only. Not every clone is retained; where verified, under half of the shortfall comes from an unresolved V gene, and the cause of the rest is unknown. That table is the source of V, J and clone size, and D and trimming were worked out from the DNA. The sample records roughly 79,000 clones, around 80% of which are singletons. The ten largest clones take up 4.5% to 7% of the sample.

Whole blood was collected in K2EDTA tubes by collaborating institutions according to the institutions' own protocols. For TCRbeta analysis, collaborator samples were shipped as frozen whole blood, as isolated PBMCs, or as DNA extracted from either sample type. Looking up the germline V gene (reference sequence) yields CDR1 LNHDA and CDR2 SQIVND. From V the trimming removes 6 bases and from J it removes 6 bases, while the gene matches leave 6 bases of the junction unaccounted for. CDR3 length: 13 amino acids, cysteine to phenylalanine. The sequence is cut down to CDR3 DNA, 39 bases in frame from base 1. As to this clone: This receptor's antigen is unknown. No qualities accompany the bases; no much larger clone lies one base away.

The receptor's source is a man in his sixties with active or convalescent COVID-19. The sequence links TRBV19 to TRBJ2-3; TRBD1 agrees with 7 junctional bases. The material sequenced was peripheral blood. The sequenced DNA: TGTGCCAGTAGCCTTAACAGGGGCGATACGCAGTATTTT. Its coded protein is CASSLNRGDTQYF.